This T cell receptor (beta chain) came from a study of blood T cell repertoires in COVID-19. Study overall: Samples taken during acute and convalescent COVID-19 were collected in the United States, Italy and Spain. Sample material is recorded as cDNA or gDNA derived from T cells, B-cell-depleted T cells, or PBMCs.

Methods used by the authors: Quantification of nucleated cells was approximated via reference gene primer amplification. Clones were read by immunoSEQ multiplex PCR, and TCRdb kept only the in-frame ones, dropping some. That table supplies the V and J calls and clone size; D and trimming were determined from the DNA. The table has about 250,000 clones, almost 90% seen once. V lost 0 bases and J lost 2; bases outside the gene matches: 4. Germline values: CDR1 SGHDT, CDR2 YYEEEE. The CDR3 totals 15 residues. The clonotype was recovered from a man at least 80 years old with acute or convalescent COVID-19. The V and J genes are TRBV5-6 and TRBJ1-2; 7 bases line up with TRBD1. Sequenced: peripheral blood. In DNA, the CDR3 is TGTGCCAGCAGCTTGGTCGACAGGGAAAACTATGGCTACACCTTC. Protein product: CASSLVDRENYGYTF.